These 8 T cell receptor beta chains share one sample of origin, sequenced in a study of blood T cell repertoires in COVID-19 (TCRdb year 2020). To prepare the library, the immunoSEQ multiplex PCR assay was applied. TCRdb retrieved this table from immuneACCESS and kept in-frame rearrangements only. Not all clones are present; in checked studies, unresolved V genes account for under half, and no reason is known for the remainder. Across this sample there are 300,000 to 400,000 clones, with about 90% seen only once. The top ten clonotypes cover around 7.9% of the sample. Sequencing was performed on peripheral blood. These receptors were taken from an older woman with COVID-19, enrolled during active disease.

In DNA form, the CDR3 reads TGTGCCAGCCCTTGCAGGGGGCAAAACTATGGCTACACCTTC. Encoded protein: CASPCRGQNYGYTF. The chain joins TRBV27 to TRBJ1-2; the match to TRBD1 covers 8 bases. The CDR3 is 14 amino acids. The J segment lost 2 bases and the V segment lost 8 bases, leaving 7 bases of the junction unmatched. Germline lookup yields CDR1 MNHEY and CDR2 SMNVEV (reference sequence).

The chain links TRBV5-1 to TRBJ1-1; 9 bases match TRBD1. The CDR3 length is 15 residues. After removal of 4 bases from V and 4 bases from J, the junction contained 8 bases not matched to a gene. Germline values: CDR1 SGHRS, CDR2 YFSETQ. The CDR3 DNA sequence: TGCGCCAGCAGCGAACTACAGGGGGCGAGCACTGAAGCTTTCTTT. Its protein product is CASSELQGASTEAFF.

The CDR3 coding sequence is TGTGCCTGGAGTGGTAGCAGGGGACATGGCTACACCTTC. Translated: CAWSGSRGHGYTF. The V gene is TRBV30, the J gene TRBJ1-2; possibly TRBD1 for D (6 bases). CDR1 and CDR2 from the germline V gene are GTSNPN and SVGIG (reference sequence). This CDR3 is built from 13 residues. V lost 1 base, J lost 6 bases, and 12 bases lay in between.

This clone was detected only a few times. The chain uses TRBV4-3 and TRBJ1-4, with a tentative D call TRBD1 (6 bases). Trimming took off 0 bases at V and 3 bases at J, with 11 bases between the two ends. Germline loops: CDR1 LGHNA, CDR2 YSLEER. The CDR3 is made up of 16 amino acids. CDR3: CASSQDRGAANEKLFF. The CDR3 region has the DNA TGCGCCAGCAGCCAAGATCGGGGGGCGGCTAATGAAAAACTGTTTTTT.

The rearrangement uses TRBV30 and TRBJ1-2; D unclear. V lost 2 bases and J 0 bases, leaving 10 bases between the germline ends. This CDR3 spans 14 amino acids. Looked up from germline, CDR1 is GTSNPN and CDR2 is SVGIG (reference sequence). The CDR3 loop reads CAWSTLGSNYGYTF. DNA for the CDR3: TGTGCCTGGAGTACTCTAGGTTCTAACTATGGCTACACCTTC.

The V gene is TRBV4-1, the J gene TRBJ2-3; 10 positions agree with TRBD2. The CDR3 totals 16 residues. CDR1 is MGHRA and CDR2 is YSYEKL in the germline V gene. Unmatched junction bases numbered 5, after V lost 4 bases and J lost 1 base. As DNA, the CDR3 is TGCGCCAGCAGCCCTCTTACTAGCGGGGGCACAGATACGCAGTATTTT. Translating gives CASSPLTSGGTDTQYF.

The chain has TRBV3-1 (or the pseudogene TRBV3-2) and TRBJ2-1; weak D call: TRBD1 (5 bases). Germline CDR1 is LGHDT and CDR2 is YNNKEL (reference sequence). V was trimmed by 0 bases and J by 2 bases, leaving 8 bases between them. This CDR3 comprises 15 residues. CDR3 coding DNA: TGTGCCAGCAGCCAAGATGGGGCAACCTACAATGAGCAGTTCTTC. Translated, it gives CASSQDGATYNEQFF.

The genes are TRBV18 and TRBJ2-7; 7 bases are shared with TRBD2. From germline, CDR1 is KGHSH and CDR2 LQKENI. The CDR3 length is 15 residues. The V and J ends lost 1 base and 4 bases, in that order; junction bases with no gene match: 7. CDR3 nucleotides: TGTGCCAGCTCACCACGTACCCCGCGGGGGTACGAGCAGTACTTC. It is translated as CASSPRTPRGYEQYF.